Listed below are T cell receptor beta chains from one sample, sequenced in a study of molecular identifiers for immune sequencing clone quantification. TCRdb itself ran the PCR reads through MiXCR, one entry per CDR3 protein. The sample holds 460,000 or so distinct CDR3 sequences, around 23% seen once. Sequenced material: naive CD8+ T cells from blood, with Jurkat cell RNA spiked in. These receptors were collected from a human donor in good health. Some libraries in this study had Jurkat cell RNA spiked in. Each CDR3 is given with its conserved first and last residue. The D gene is left open where the match is weak. Expanded clones get a size class; other rows say once, few or many, or leave the size out.

V	size	J	D	CDR3	DNA
TRBV12-3/TRBV12-4	NA	TRBJ1-5	TRBD1	CASRGTVSQPQHF	TGTGCCAGCAGAGGGACAGTTAGTCAGCCCCAGCATTTT
TRBV30	NA	TRBJ2-7	NA	CAWTNGDSYERYF	TGTGCCTGGACCAATGGGGACTCCTACGAGCGGTACTTC
TRBV24-1	many	TRBJ2-2	TRBD2	CATSDLGLAGADTGELFF	TGTGCCACCAGTGACTTAGGACTAGCGGGAGCCGACACCGGGGAGCTGTTTTTT
TRBV7-8	NA	TRBJ2-2	TRBD1	CASSPGRGRGNTGELFF	TGTGCCAGCAGCCCGGGCAGGGGGCGAGGAAACACCGGGGAGCTGTTTTTT
TRBV7-9	NA	TRBJ2-1	NA	CASSLTYSVRDEQFF	TGTGCCAGCAGCTTAACCTACTCTGTCAGGGATGAGCAGTTCTTC
TRBV10-3	few	TRBJ2-5	NA	CAISERSGAYETQYF	TGTGCCATCAGTGAGCGGTCGGGAGCATACGAGACCCAGTACTTC
TRBV12-3/TRBV12-4	few	TRBJ1-1	TRBD1	CASSWTGPYTEAFF	TGTGCCAGTAGTTGGACAGGGCCCTACACTGAAGCTTTCTTT
TRBV5-4	few	TRBJ1-2	NA	CASSPGGQGPANYGYTF	TGTGCCAGCAGCCCGGGGGGGCAGGGACCCGCTAACTATGGCTACACCTTC
TRBV19	NA	TRBJ1-2	NA	CASSISQGNYGYTF	TGTGCCAGTAGTATTAGTCAGGGAAACTATGGCTACACCTTC
TRBV6-2/TRBV6-3	few	TRBJ1-1	NA	CASSSSITGNTEAFF	TGTGCCAGCAGCTCCTCTATTACAGGGAACACTGAAGCTTTCTTT
TRBV9	NA	TRBJ1-1	NA	CASSPQAGGGNTEAFF	TGTGCCAGCAGCCCCCAGGCCGGCGGGGGAAACACTGAAGCTTTCTTT
TRBV27	few	TRBJ1-1	NA	CASSPITRNTEAFF	TGTGCCAGCAGTCCGATTACTAGGAACACTGAAGCTTTCTTT
TRBV18	few	TRBJ2-7	NA	CASSPGHQYEQYF	TGTGCCAGCTCACCCGGACACCAGTACGAGCAGTACTTC
TRBV19	NA	TRBJ1-6	NA	CASSIDFYNSPLHF	TGTGCCAGTAGTATCGACTTTTATAATTCACCCCTCCACTTT
TRBV7-6	many	TRBJ1-1	TRBD1	CASSLGQGPADTEAFF	TGTGCCAGCAGCTTAGGACAGGGTCCGGCCGACACTGAAGCTTTCTTT
TRBV7-9	few	TRBJ2-3	NA	CASSRDQDTQYF	TGTGCCAGCAGCCGGGATCAGGATACGCAGTATTTT
TRBV4-3	NA	TRBJ1-2	TRBD1	CASSQWTGVLGYTF	TGCGCCAGCAGCCAATGGACAGGGGTCCTGGGCTACACCTTC
TRBV25-1	many	TRBJ1-6	NA	CASSFYNSPLHF	TGTGCCAGCAGTTTTTATAATTCACCCCTCCACTTT
TRBV11-2	many	TRBJ2-3	NA	CASSLDEQGTDTQYF	TGTGCCAGCAGCTTAGATGAACAGGGCACAGATACGCAGTATTTT
TRBV11-2	few	TRBJ2-7	TRBD1	CASSVGTGVSYEQYF	TGTGCCAGCAGCGTCGGGACAGGGGTTTCATACGAGCAGTACTTC
TRBV28	NA	TRBJ1-1	NA	CAGSLWGGAGAGAEAFF	TGTGCCGGCAGTTTATGGGGGGGGGCCGGGGCAGGGGCTGAAGCTTTCTTT
TRBV7-6	NA	TRBJ1-3	NA	CASSLYRASSGSTIYF	TGTGCCAGCAGCTTGTACAGGGCCTCCTCTGGAAGCACCATATATTTT
TRBV20-1	few	TRBJ2-7	NA	CSARGTVTSYEQYF	TGCAGTGCTAGAGGGACAGTTACCTCCTACGAGCAGTACTTC
TRBV20-1	many	TRBJ1-1	NA	CSADDSPEAFF	TGCAGTGCAGATGACAGCCCTGAAGCTTTCTTT
TRBV4-3	many	TRBJ2-7	TRBD1	CASSQDARDRNYEQYF	TGCGCCAGCAGCCAAGATGCTCGGGACAGGAACTACGAGCAGTACTTC
TRBV11-3	few	TRBJ2-2	NA	CASSEHNTGELFF	TGTGCCAGCAGCGAGCACAACACCGGGGAGCTGTTTTTT
TRBV7-9	many	TRBJ2-5	NA	CASSSLGGQETQYF	TGTGCCAGCAGCTCACTAGGCGGGCAAGAGACCCAGTACTTC
TRBV9	NA	TRBJ2-7	TRBD2	CASSVGTSGREQYF	TGTGCCAGCAGCGTCGGGACTAGCGGGAGAGAGCAGTACTTC
TRBV19	NA	TRBJ1-5	TRBD1	CACSAGGNQPQHF	TGTGCCTGTTCGGCAGGGGGAAATCAGCCCCAGCATTTT